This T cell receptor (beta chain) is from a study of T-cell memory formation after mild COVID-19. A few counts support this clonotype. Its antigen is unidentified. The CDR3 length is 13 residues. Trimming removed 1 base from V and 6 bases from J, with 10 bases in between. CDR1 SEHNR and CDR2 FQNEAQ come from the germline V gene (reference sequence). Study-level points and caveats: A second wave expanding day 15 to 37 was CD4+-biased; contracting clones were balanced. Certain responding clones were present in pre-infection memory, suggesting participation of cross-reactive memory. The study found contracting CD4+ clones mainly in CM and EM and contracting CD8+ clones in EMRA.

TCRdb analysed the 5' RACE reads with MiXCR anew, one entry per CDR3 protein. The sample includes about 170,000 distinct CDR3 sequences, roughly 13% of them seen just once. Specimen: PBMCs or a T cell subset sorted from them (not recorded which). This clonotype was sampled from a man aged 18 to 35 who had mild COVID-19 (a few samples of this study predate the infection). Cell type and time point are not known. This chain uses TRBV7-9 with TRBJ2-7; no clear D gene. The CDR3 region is CASSLGAEPEQYV. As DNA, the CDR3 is TGTGCCAGCAGCTTAGGTGCAGAGCCCGAGCAGTACGTC.